These 23 T cell receptor beta chains originate from one sample sequenced in a study of blood T cells in healthy people across ages. A sample-barcoded 5' primer and a J-beta primer mix were used in a second PCR of roughly 7 to 11 cycles. TCRdb recomputed calls from the 5' RACE reads with MiXCR, one row per CDR3 protein. The sample lists some 900,000 distinct CDR3 sequences; 40% to 60% were seen once. The sequencing input was blood. The source of these receptors is a young man in good health.

CDR3 amino acids: CASSQDPGGAYGNTIYF. The CDR3 bases are TGCGCCAGCAGCCAAGACCCCGGGGGCGCATATGGAAACACCATATATTTT. This chain joins TRBV4-1 and TRBJ1-3; possibly TRBD1 for D (6 bases). This CDR3 region has 17 residues. Germline V gene data show CDR1 as MGHRA and CDR2 as YSYEKL. V lost 0 bases and J lost 3, with 15 bases in between.

In the case of this clonotype: A much larger clone sits a single nucleotide away, making a read error possible. The V and J genes are TRBV9 and TRBJ1-6; 10 nucleotides align to TRBD1. The CDR3 is 15 residues long. V was clipped by 3 bases and J by 8 bases; unmatched bases: 5. CDR1 is SGDLS, CDR2 YYNGEE, per germline. Written as DNA, the CDR3 is TGTGCCAGCAGCGGAGAAGGGACAGGGGATTCACCCCTCCACTTT. Protein sequence: CASSGEGTGDSPLHF.

The chain recombines TRBV6-6 with TRBJ2-1; D may be TRBD2 (5 bases). The CDR3 is 14 residues long. Germline CDR1 is MNHNY and CDR2 is SVGAGI (reference sequence). Trimming pared 1 base from V and 3 bases from J, leaving 7 bases between. The DNA for the CDR3 is TGTGCCAGCAGTTACTTGAGGGTCTACAATGAGCAGTTCTTC. Translation gives CASSYLRVYNEQFF.

The sample holds a few counts of this clonotype. The gene calls are TRBV6-6 and TRBJ2-7; D not resolved. This CDR3 contains 12 residues. The ends were cut back, 6 bases at V and 6 bases at J, with 12 bases in the middle. Germline-derived CDR1 and CDR2 are MNHNY and SVGAGI (reference sequence). The CDR3 coding sequence is TGTGCCAGCAGACCTCAGATGGGCGAGCAGTACTTC. Amino acid sequence: CASRPQMGEQYF.

This clonotype was recorded many times. The J gene is TRBJ2-1, the V gene TRBV5-1, with 8 positions matching TRBD2. The CDR3 contains 14 residues. Germline V gives CDR1 SGHRS, CDR2 YFSETQ. After removal of 5 bases from V and 5 bases from J, the junction contained 6 bases not matched to a gene. The CDR3 sequence is CASSPTSANNEQFF. CDR3 bases: TGCGCCAGCAGTCCGACTAGCGCTAACAATGAGCAGTTCTTC.

This chain joins TRBV7-3 and TRBJ2-5, with D perhaps TRBD2 (7 bases). V lost 1 base, J lost 5 bases, and 14 bases lay in between. Germline CDR1 and CDR2: SGHTA and FQGTGA. CDR3 size: 15 residues. CDR3 coding DNA: TGTGCCAGCAGCTTAATCCCAGAGGGGGGGGAGACCCAGTACTTC. Amino acid sequence: CASSLIPEGGETQYF.

The chain uses TRBV6-5 and TRBJ1-1; TRBD1 is a possible D gene (5 bases). The CDR3 length is 13 residues. CDR1 MNHEY and CDR2 SVGAGI come from the germline V gene. V lost 2 bases and J lost 4, with 8 bases in between. The CDR3 nucleotides are TGTGCCAGCAGTTACGGGGGTGTCACTGAAGCTTTCTTT. Translating gives CASSYGGVTEAFF.

J is TRBJ2-5 and V is TRBV5-1, with D possibly matching TRBD1 (5 bases). Trimming stripped 1 base from V and 5 bases from J, with 15 bases between. Germline V gene data show CDR1 as SGHRS and CDR2 as YFSETQ. CDR3 length equals 15 residues. This chain's CDR3 is CASSLIPGSRETQYF. CDR3 in DNA: TGCGCCAGCAGCTTGATCCCAGGGTCTCGGGAGACCCAGTACTTC.

The chain has TRBV2 and TRBJ2-1; 7 nucleotides align to TRBD2. Germline lookup yields CDR1 SNHLY and CDR2 FYNNEI. CDR3 size: 15 residues. Trimming took 7 bases from V and 7 from J; bases not matched to a gene: 13. The chain's CDR3 is CASNPGGASGNEQFF. CDR3 nucleotides: TGTGCCAGCAATCCCGGCGGGGCTAGCGGTAATGAGCAGTTCTTC.

This clonotype has at least ten counts. This rearrangement joins TRBV5-1 to TRBJ2-3; D is possibly TRBD1 (5 bases). Germline-derived CDR1 and CDR2 are SGHRS and YFSETQ. The length of the CDR3 is 12 residues. V was cut by 0 bases and J by 6 bases, with 5 bases left in between. CDR3 nucleotide sequence: TGCGCCAGCAGCTTGGACAGGGATACGCAGTATTTT. Translated, it gives CASSLDRDTQYF.

In this sample, this clonotype turned up a few times. The CDR3 DNA reads TGCGCCAGCAGCTTTGGACGGAGGCTACAAGAGACCCAGTACTTC. Protein sequence: CASSFGRRLQETQYF. The chain carries TRBV5-1 and TRBJ2-5; D possibly corresponds to TRBD2 (5 bases). Germline V gene lookup returns CDR1 SGHRS and CDR2 YFSETQ. With 2 bases removed from V and 2 bases from J, the gap between germline ends came to 13 bases. This CDR3 contains 15 residues.

This clonotype turned up a few times. This chain connects TRBV6-1 to TRBJ2-7; D unclear. The CDR3 is 14 residues long. The V gene's germline CDR1 is MNHNS and CDR2 SASEGT. Trimming shortened V by 7 bases and J by 2 bases, and 15 bases separated the two germline ends. CDR3 DNA sequence: TGTGCCAGCAATACGGCCAGTACGACCTACGAGCAGTACTTC. Protein sequence: CASNTASTTYEQYF.

This clonotype has only a few counts. The chain carries TRBV29-1 and TRBJ2-7; 9 bases align to TRBD1. V shed 5 bases, J shed 5 bases, and the junction held 10 bases outside the gene matches. This CDR3 is built from 14 residues. From germline, CDR1 is SQVTM and CDR2 ANQGSEA. For the CDR3, the DNA is TGCAGCGTTTCGGGGACAGGGTACATGGACGAGCAGTACTTC. Its translation: CSVSGTGYMDEQYF.

V gene TRBV7-3 combines with J gene TRBJ2-1, with a possible D match to TRBD2 (6 bases). V was shortened by 1 base and J by 7 bases, with 8 bases between the two germline ends. CDR1 SGHTA and CDR2 FQGTGA come from the germline V gene. The CDR3 sequence is 13 residues long. The CDR3, as DNA: TGTGCCAGCAGCTTAATGGCGGGGAATGAGCAGTTCTTC. It codes for CASSLMAGNEQFF.

This chain joins TRBV3-1 and TRBJ2-1; 9 bases are a match to TRBD2. V lost 5 bases and J lost 0; bases outside the gene matches: 14. This CDR3 contains 19 residues. The germline CDR1 and CDR2 sequences are LGHDT and YNNKEL (reference sequence). The CDR3 region is CASSSNEGLAGSSYNEQFF. CDR3 nucleotides: TGTGCCAGCAGCTCTAACGAGGGGCTAGCGGGGAGCTCCTACAATGAGCAGTTCTTC.

This chain links TRBV4-3 with TRBJ1-4; D is unresolved. Germline lookup yields CDR1 LGHNA and CDR2 YSLEER. The V and J ends lost 1 base and 6 bases respectively, with 15 bases between them. The CDR3 totals 16 residues. The CDR3 coding sequence is TGCGCCAGCAGCCAAGGGGAGCGAACGGGGTATGAAAAACTGTTTTTT. This encodes CASSQGERTGYEKLFF.

This chain links TRBV11-1 with TRBJ2-7, with 8 bases aligning to TRBD2. V dropped 4 bases and J dropped 3; count of bases not matched to a gene: 8. CDR3 length equals 15 residues. The V gene's germline CDR1 is SGHAT and CDR2 FQDESV (reference sequence). This CDR3 is CASSYSGGDFYEQYF. In DNA, the CDR3 is TGTGCCAGCAGCTACAGCGGGGGTGATTTCTACGAGCAGTACTTC.

The chain couples TRBV29-1 to TRBJ2-7, with 8 bases fitting TRBD1. This CDR3 is built from 14 residues. Germline V gene sequence: CDR1 SQVTM, CDR2 ANQGSEA. With 5 bases clipped from V and 3 bases from J, the junction kept 9 bases outside the gene matches. The CDR3: CSVPLGQGVYEQYF. The CDR3 DNA reads as TGCAGCGTTCCTCTAGGACAGGGAGTCTACGAGCAGTACTTC.

The genes are TRBV6-2 or TRBV6-3 and TRBJ2-3, with 8 bases lining up with TRBD2. Germline V gene data show CDR1 as MNHEY and CDR2 as SVGEGT. The CDR3 contains 19 residues. V trimming: 1 base; J trimming: 0 bases; junction bases outside the gene matches: 12. The CDR3: CASSYFPGTSTTSTDTQYF. The CDR3 DNA reads TGTGCCAGCAGTTACTTTCCCGGGACTAGTACCACTAGCACAGATACGCAGTATTTT.

The chain is built from TRBV7-3 and TRBJ1-1, with 8 positions matching TRBD1. The CDR3 runs to 13 residues. With 4 bases clipped from V and 11 bases from J, the junction kept 9 bases outside the gene matches. Germline CDR1 SGHTA, CDR2 FQGTGA. CDR3 coding DNA: TGTGCCAGCAGCTCTGGACAGGGAATAGCGGCTTTCTTT. Protein sequence: CASSSGQGIAAFF.

The chain links TRBV11-2 to TRBJ1-2; 7 nucleotides agree with TRBD1. Germline lookup yields CDR1 SGHAT and CDR2 FQNNGV. This CDR3 is 17 amino acids long. V was pared by 1 base and J by 3 bases, with 11 bases of the junction left unmatched. In DNA, the CDR3 is TGTGCCAGCAGCTTAGCGGTTTTAGGGGGCGCGGACTATGGCTACACCTTC. Translated: CASSLAVLGGADYGYTF.

This clonotype was counted between two and nine times. This chain connects TRBV7-3 to TRBJ2-1; the D gene is possibly TRBD1 (6 bases). Germline assignment: CDR1 SGHTA and CDR2 FQGTGA. Trimming shortened V by 5 bases and J by 13 bases, and 18 bases separated the two germline ends. The length of the CDR3 is 13 residues. In DNA form, the CDR3 reads TGTGCCAGCAGCGACGGGCGCGGACAGCTACAGTTCTTC. Its translation is CASSDGRGQLQFF.

The chain links TRBV20-1 to TRBJ2-1; 12 bases align to TRBD2. From germline, CDR1 is DFQATT and CDR2 SNEGSKA (reference sequence). The CDR3 covers 15 residues. Trimming removed 5 bases from V and 4 bases from J; junction bases left unmatched: 6. CDR3: CSADILAGGYNEQFF. The CDR3 bases are TGCAGTGCTGACATACTAGCGGGGGGATACAATGAGCAGTTCTTC.